This entry is about one TCR beta chain. The V gene end was trimmed by 4 bases and the J gene end by 5 bases; junction bases not matched to a gene: 7. Looked up from germline, CDR1 is SGHVS and CDR2 is FQNEAQ. CDR3 length: 15 amino acids. Repertoires were generated with immunoSEQ multiplex PCR, while TCRdb's copy carries only in-frame clones and drops some. Among more than 150,000 clones listed, approximately 94% were seen once. This record comes from a study of T cell responses to AZD1222 COVID-19 vaccine. The sample was peripheral blood, taken on day 0 of AZD1222 vaccination. J is TRBJ2-1 and V is TRBV7-8, with 8 positions matching TRBD2. This receptor was identified in an adult in good health. The CDR3 is CASSYRGTRNNEQFF. CDR3 DNA sequence: TGTGCCAGCAGCTACCGGGGGACTAGGAACAATGAGCAGTTCTTC.